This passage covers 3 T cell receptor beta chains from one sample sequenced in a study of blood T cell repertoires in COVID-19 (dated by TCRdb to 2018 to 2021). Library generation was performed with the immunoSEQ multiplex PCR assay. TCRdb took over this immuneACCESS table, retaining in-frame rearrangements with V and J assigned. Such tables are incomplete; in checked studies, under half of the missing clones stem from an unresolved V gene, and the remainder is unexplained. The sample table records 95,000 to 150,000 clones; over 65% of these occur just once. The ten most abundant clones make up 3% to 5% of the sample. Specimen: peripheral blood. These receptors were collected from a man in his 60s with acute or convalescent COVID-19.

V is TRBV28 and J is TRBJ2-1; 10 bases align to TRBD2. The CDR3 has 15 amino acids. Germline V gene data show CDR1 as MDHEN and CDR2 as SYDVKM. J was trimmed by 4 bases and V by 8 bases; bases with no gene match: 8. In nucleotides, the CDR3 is TGTGCCAGCTTGGGGTCTAGCGGGAGATACAATGAGCAGTTCTTC. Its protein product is CASLGSSGRYNEQFF.

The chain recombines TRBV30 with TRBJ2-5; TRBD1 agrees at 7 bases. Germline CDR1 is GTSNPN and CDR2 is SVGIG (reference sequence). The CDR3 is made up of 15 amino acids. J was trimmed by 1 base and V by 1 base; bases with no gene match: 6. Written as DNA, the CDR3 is TGTGCCTGGAGTGAAGGGGGCCGCTTCCAAGAGACCCAGTACTTC. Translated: CAWSEGGRFQETQYF.

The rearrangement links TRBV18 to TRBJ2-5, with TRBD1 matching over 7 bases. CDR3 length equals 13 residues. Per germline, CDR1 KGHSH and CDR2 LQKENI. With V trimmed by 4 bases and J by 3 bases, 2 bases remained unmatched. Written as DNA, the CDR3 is TGTGCCAGCTCACTAGGGACAGAAGAGACCCAGTACTTC. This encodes CASSLGTEETQYF.